The 26 T cell receptor beta chains in this list originate from one sample, sequenced in a study of shared clonotypes between healthy human individuals. The protocol was immunoSEQ multiplex PCR, while the TCRdb copy is restricted to in-frame clones and leaves out a portion. Of approximately 2,000,000 clones in the sample, around 93% are singletons; the top ten hold about 1.7%. Naive CD8 isolation took CD45RO-negative cells positively selected for CCR7 and excluded terminally differentiated effector memory CD45RA+ cells. Input material: naive CD8+ T cells from PBMCs. The receptors stem from a man younger than 30 in good health. Some clones in this sample may be carry-over from other donors' samples.

The chain has TRBV2 and TRBJ2-1; 11 nucleotides match TRBD1. CDR1 and CDR2 (germline): SNHLY, FYNNEI. This CDR3 has 13 residues. V was clipped by 4 bases and J by 8 bases; unmatched bases: 1. The CDR3 region has the DNA TGTGCCAGCAGTGGGACAGGGGGCCATGAGCAGTTCTTC. This encodes CASSGTGGHEQFF.

The chain has TRBV11-2 and TRBJ1-2; tentatively, D is TRBD1 (6 bases). The germline V gene encodes CDR1 SGHAT and CDR2 FQNNGV. Trimming left V 8 bases short and J 4 bases short, with 23 bases between. There are 16 residues in the CDR3. The CDR3 bases are TGTGCCAGCGACCCCATGCCGGGGGGGCTGGGCTATGGCTACACCTTC. The encoded protein is CASDPMPGGLGYGYTF.

The chain recombines TRBV15 with TRBJ2-7, with 8 positions matching TRBD1. Germline values: CDR1 LNHNV, CDR2 YYDKDF (reference sequence). V was pared by 0 bases and J by 9 bases, with 13 bases of the junction left unmatched. The CDR3 consists of 16 residues. Here the CDR3 reads CATSRDMRTGPSGQYF. In DNA form, the CDR3 reads TGTGCCACCAGCAGAGATATGCGGACAGGGCCTTCGGGGCAGTACTTC.

The V gene is TRBV27, the J gene TRBJ2-7, with 9 bases lining up with TRBD1. Germline loops: CDR1 MNHEY, CDR2 SMNVEV (reference sequence). The CDR3 is 16 residues long. V gave up 1 base and J gave up 2 bases; unmatched junction bases: 6. The CDR3 coding sequence is TGTGCCAGCAGTTTATTGGCGGGGACAGGGCCCTACGAGCAGTACTTC. Its protein is CASSLLAGTGPYEQYF.

The chain uses TRBV7-9 and TRBJ1-1; D gene ambiguous. In germline, CDR1 is SEHNR, CDR2 FQNEAQ (reference sequence). The V end was cut by 1 base, the J end by 3 bases, with 9 bases between. The CDR3 runs 14 residues. This CDR3 is CASSLGGIYTEAFF. The CDR3 DNA reads TGTGCCAGCAGCTTAGGGGGAATATACACTGAAGCTTTCTTT.

In nucleotides, the CDR3 is TGTGCCAGCGGCCAGGAGAACACTGAAGCTTTCTTT. Residues: CASGQENTEAFF. This chain links TRBV5-6 with TRBJ1-1; D remains unclear. V was cut by 7 bases and J by 1 base, with 8 bases left in between. The CDR3 totals 12 residues. The V gene's germline CDR1 is SGHDT and CDR2 YYEEEE.

The chain joins TRBV28 to TRBJ2-5, with TRBD2 identical over 8 bases. Germline V CDR1 and CDR2: MDHEN, SYDVKM. V was pared by 6 bases and J by 7 bases, with 28 bases of the junction left unmatched. CDR3 length: 20 amino acids. The CDR3 reads CASSPPGAEGAGGVFATQYF. Written as DNA, the CDR3 is TGTGCCAGCAGCCCTCCGGGGGCCGAAGGGGCGGGAGGTGTCTTCGCGACCCAGTACTTC.

A word on this clone: Other nucleotide sequences in the sample specify the same CDR3. The V and J genes are TRBV28 and TRBJ1-1; D is ambiguous. The length of the CDR3 is 15 residues. Germline V gene sequence: CDR1 MDHEN, CDR2 SYDVKM. Trimming shortened V by 6 bases and J by 0 bases, and 14 bases separated the two germline ends. For the CDR3, the DNA is TGTGCCAGCAGCCTTCTCCCGGGGTTGAACACTGAAGCTTTCTTT. Amino acids: CASSLLPGLNTEAFF.

CDR3 protein: CASRTGFGNQPQHF. The CDR3 DNA is TGTGCCAGCAGGACAGGGTTTGGCAATCAGCCCCAGCATTTT. V and J are TRBV7-2 and TRBJ1-5; the match to TRBD1 covers 7 bases. Unmatched junction bases numbered 4, after V lost 6 bases and J lost 2 bases. CDR3 length: 14 amino acids. Germline lookup yields CDR1 SGHTA and CDR2 FQGNSA.

This chain joins TRBV7-9 and TRBJ1-2; TRBD1 matches 11 bases. CDR1 and CDR2 from the germline V gene are SEHNR and FQNEAQ (reference sequence). V shed 4 bases, J shed 6 bases, and the junction held 7 bases outside the gene matches. The CDR3 is made up of 15 amino acids. The CDR3 nucleotides read TGTGCCAGCAGCTCAACCGGGACAGGGGGTGATGGCTACACCTTC. It translates to CASSSTGTGGDGYTF.

This clone was detected only once. The chain is built from TRBV7-9 and TRBJ2-7; D not resolved. Looked up from germline, CDR1 is SEHNR and CDR2 is FQNEAQ (reference sequence). Trimming cost V 5 bases and J 5 bases, with 7 bases left between them. The CDR3 has 11 residues. The CDR3 DNA is TGTGCCAGCAGCACAACTCACGAGCAGTACTTC. It yields the protein CASSTTHEQYF.

Concerning this clone itself: The sample contains more than one DNA sequence encoding this CDR3. V is TRBV7-8 and J is TRBJ1-3, with TRBD1 matching over 11 bases. Germline CDR1 SGHVS, CDR2 FQNEAQ. This CDR3 spans 16 amino acids. V shed 4 bases, J shed 1 base, and the junction held 3 bases outside the gene matches. The CDR3 is CASSSGQGVSGNTIYF. The CDR3 DNA is TGTGCCAGCAGCTCGGGACAGGGGGTATCTGGAAACACCATATATTTT.

This clone was observed once. This chain uses TRBV5-6 with TRBJ2-7, with TRBD2 matching 9 bases. The V gene end was trimmed by 0 bases and the J gene end by 1 base; junction bases not matched to a gene: 8. This CDR3 has 17 amino acids. The germline V gene has CDR1 SGHDT and CDR2 YYEEEE. CDR3 sequence: CASSLAGLAGFSYEQYF. As DNA, the CDR3 is TGTGCCAGCAGCTTGGCCGGCCTAGCGGGATTTTCCTACGAGCAGTACTTC. The full variable domain, rest sourced from reference TRBV5-6 and TRBJ2-7, is DAGVTQSPTHLIKTRGQQVTLRCSPKSGHDTVSWYQQALGQGPQFIFQYYEEEERQRGNFPDRFSGHQFPNYSSELNVNALLLGDSALYLCASSLAGLAGFSYEQYFGPGTRLTVT.

This clone was recorded once. V usage is TRBV6-1 and J usage is TRBJ2-7, with 8 bases identical to TRBD1. J was trimmed by 7 bases and V by 3 bases; bases with no gene match: 11. This CDR3 is 15 amino acids long. In germline, CDR1 is MNHNS, CDR2 SASEGT. This CDR3 reads CASSDLWQGASEQYF. The CDR3 DNA sequence: TGTGCCAGCAGTGACCTATGGCAGGGGGCAAGTGAGCAGTACTTC.

The V and J genes are TRBV4-1 and TRBJ2-1, with 10 bases aligning to TRBD2. Germline loops: CDR1 MGHRA, CDR2 YSYEKL. Trimming cost V 3 bases and J 11 bases; bases outside gene matches: 13. The CDR3 has 16 residues. The CDR3 loop reads CASSQKPWEAGGQQFF. CDR3 bases: TGCGCCAGCAGCCAGAAACCTTGGGAAGCGGGAGGGCAGCAGTTCTTC.

The chain carries TRBV13 and TRBJ2-7, with 8 bases fitting TRBD2. The germline CDR1 and CDR2 sequences are PRHDT and FYEKMQ (reference sequence). CDR3 length: 15 amino acids. J lost 5 bases, V lost 5 bases, and 11 bases had no gene match. CDR3 nucleotide sequence: TGTGCCAGCAGCATCAGGGGCGGGGGGCTCAACGAGCAGTACTTC. This gives the protein CASSIRGGGLNEQYF.

The chain couples TRBV27 to TRBJ2-7, with D possibly matching TRBD2 (7 bases). This CDR3 has 13 amino acids. CDR1 and CDR2 from the germline V gene are MNHEY and SMNVEV (reference sequence). V was trimmed by 2 bases and J by 5 bases, leaving 10 bases between them. CDR3 loop: CASSLGGADEQYF. CDR3 nucleotide sequence: TGTGCCAGCAGTTTAGGGGGGGCCGACGAGCAGTACTTC.

The V and J genes are TRBV11-2 and TRBJ2-7; D may be TRBD2 (6 bases). CDR3 size: 15 residues. Trimming cost V 5 bases and J 1 base, with 15 bases left between them. Germline V gene lookup returns CDR1 SGHAT and CDR2 FQNNGV. CDR3 in amino acids: CASSPQAGGSYEQYF. Written as DNA, the CDR3 is TGTGCCAGCAGCCCACAAGCGGGTGGGTCCTACGAGCAGTACTTC.

This chain connects TRBV19 to TRBJ2-7; 7 bases line up with TRBD1. The ends lost 9 bases at V and 0 bases at J; junction bases unmatched: 5. This CDR3 spans 13 amino acids. Germline-derived CDR1 and CDR2 are LNHDA and SQIVND (reference sequence). The CDR3 is CASADRTSYEQYF. For the CDR3, the DNA is TGTGCCAGCGCGGACAGGACCTCCTACGAGCAGTACTTC.

This sequence joins TRBV5-1 and TRBJ2-7; 7 positions agree with TRBD1. CDR1 is SGHRS and CDR2 is YFSETQ in the germline V gene. The CDR3 spans 15 residues. V shed 2 bases and J 3 bases; nucleotides not matched to a gene: 8. The CDR3 DNA reads TGCGCCAGCAGCTTTACCCCTGGGGACAGCTACGAGCAGTACTTC. This encodes CASSFTPGDSYEQYF.

The gene calls are TRBV29-1 and TRBJ2-1, with D uncertain. CDR3 length: 14 residues. V gave up 3 bases and J gave up 2 bases, with 11 bases separating them. Per the germline V gene, CDR1 is SQVTM and CDR2 is ANQGSEA. CDR3 amino acids: CSVDLKIPYNEQFF. The CDR3 DNA sequence: TGCAGCGTTGATCTGAAGATCCCCTACAATGAGCAGTTCTTC.

The gene calls are TRBV5-1 and TRBJ2-1; TRBD2 aligns across 10 bases. The germline gives CDR1 SGHRS, CDR2 YFSETQ. CDR3 length: 16 amino acids. V trimming: 5 bases; J trimming: 5 bases; junction bases outside the gene matches: 10. The CDR3 region is CASRSTGTSVNNEQFF. CDR3 sequence (DNA): TGCGCCAGCAGGTCGACCGGGACTAGCGTGAACAATGAGCAGTTCTTC.

This clone appeared once. The gene calls are TRBV5-8 and TRBJ2-1, with a tentative D call TRBD1 (5 bases). Germline V gene lookup returns CDR1 SGHTS and CDR2 YDEGEE. The CDR3 covers 14 residues. Trimming pared 4 bases from V and 8 bases from J, leaving 16 bases between. CDR3 protein: CASSRRIRADEQFF. The CDR3 nucleotides read TGTGCCAGCAGCCGACGGATCAGGGCCGATGAGCAGTTCTTC.

The gene calls are TRBV27 and TRBJ2-3; the D is unclear. CDR1 and CDR2 from the germline V gene are MNHEY and SMNVEV (reference sequence). CDR3 length: 13 amino acids. Deletions cut 3 bases from V and 4 bases from J, with 8 bases between. The CDR3 nucleotides are TGTGCCAGCAGTTTTTTGATAGCAGATACGCAGTATTTT. This sequence encodes CASSFLIADTQYF.

The chain uses TRBV19 and TRBJ2-7; maybe TRBD2 (6 bases). Germline V gives CDR1 LNHDA, CDR2 SQIVND (reference sequence). V dropped 3 bases and J dropped 4 bases, with 16 bases sitting between them. The length of the CDR3 is 15 residues. The CDR3 is CASSMGWGAGYEQYF. The CDR3, as DNA: TGTGCCAGTAGTATGGGGTGGGGCGCGGGGTACGAGCAGTACTTC.

CDR3 coding DNA: TGTGCCAGCAGCTACCCGGGACTAGCGGGAGTATACGAGCAGTACTTC. Translated: CASSYPGLAGVYEQYF. The chain recombines TRBV5-5 with TRBJ2-7, with 14 bases fitting TRBD2. CDR1 is SGHKS, CDR2 YYEKEE, per germline (reference sequence). The CDR3 runs to 16 residues. The ends lost 3 bases at V and 4 bases at J; junction bases unmatched: 6.